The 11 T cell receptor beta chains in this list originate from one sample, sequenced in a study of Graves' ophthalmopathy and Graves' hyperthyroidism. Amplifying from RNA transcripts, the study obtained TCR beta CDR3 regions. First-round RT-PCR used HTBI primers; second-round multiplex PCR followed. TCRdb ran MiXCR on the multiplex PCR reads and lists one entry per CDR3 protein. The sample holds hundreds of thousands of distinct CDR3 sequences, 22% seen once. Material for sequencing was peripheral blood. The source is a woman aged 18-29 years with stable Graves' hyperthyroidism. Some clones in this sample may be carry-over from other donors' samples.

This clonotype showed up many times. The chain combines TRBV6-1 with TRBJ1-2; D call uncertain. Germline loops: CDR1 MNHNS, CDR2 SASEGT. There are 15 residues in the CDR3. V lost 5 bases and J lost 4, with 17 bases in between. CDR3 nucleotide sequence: TGTGCCAGCAGTAAAGAGGGTTGGCAGTCCTATGGCTACACCTTC. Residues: CASSKEGWQSYGYTF.

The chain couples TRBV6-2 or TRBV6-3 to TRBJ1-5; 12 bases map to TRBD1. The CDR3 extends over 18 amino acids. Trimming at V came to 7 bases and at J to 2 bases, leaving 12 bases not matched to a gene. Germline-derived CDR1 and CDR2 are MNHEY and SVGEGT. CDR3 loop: CASTTGGQGAQGNQPQHF. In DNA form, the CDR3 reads TGTGCCAGCACTACCGGGGGACAGGGGGCGCAAGGCAATCAGCCCCAGCATTTT.

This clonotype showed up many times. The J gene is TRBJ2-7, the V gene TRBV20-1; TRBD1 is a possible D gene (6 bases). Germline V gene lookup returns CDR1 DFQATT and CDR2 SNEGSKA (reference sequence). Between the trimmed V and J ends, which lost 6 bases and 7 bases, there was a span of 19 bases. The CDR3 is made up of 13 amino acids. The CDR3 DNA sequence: TGCAGTGCACCGGACAGAAGGTCGTGGGAGCAGTACTTC. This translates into CSAPDRRSWEQYF.

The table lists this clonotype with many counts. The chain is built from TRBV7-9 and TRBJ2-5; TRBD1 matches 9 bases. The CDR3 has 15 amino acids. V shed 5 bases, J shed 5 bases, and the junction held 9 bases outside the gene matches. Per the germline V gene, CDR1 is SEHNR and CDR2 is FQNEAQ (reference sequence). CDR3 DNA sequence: TGTGCCAGCAGCCTCCAACAGGGGGCGTGGGAGACCCAGTACTTC. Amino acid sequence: CASSLQQGAWETQYF.

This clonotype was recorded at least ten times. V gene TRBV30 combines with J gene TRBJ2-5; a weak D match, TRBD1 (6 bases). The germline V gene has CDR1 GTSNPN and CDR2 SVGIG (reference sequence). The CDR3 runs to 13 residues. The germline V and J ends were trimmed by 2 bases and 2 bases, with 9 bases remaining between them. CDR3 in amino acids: CAWSWGRQETQYF. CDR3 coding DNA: TGTGCCTGGAGTTGGGGGCGGCAAGAGACCCAGTACTTC.

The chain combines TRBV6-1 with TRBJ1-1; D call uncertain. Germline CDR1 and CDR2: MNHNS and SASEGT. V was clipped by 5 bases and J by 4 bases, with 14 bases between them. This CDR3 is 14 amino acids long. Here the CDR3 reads CASSLGRGSTEAFF. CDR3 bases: TGTGCCAGCAGTCTAGGGCGGGGTAGCACTGAAGCTTTCTTT.

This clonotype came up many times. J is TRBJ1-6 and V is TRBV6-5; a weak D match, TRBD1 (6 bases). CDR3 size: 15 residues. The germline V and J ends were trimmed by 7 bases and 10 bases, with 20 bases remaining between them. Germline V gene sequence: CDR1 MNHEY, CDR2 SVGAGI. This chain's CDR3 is CASKGGAVAESPLHF. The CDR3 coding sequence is TGTGCCAGCAAGGGGGGCGCGGTTGCTGAGTCACCCCTCCACTTT.

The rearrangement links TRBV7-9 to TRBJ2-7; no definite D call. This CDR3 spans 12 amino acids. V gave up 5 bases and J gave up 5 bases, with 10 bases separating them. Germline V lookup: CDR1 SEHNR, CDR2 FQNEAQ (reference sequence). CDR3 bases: TGTGCCAGCAGCCTGCAACGTAACGAGCAGTACTTC. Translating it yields CASSLQRNEQYF.

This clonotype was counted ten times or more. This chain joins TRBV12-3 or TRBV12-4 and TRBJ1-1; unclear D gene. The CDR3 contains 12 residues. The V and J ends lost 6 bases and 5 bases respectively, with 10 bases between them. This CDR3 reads CASSLRETEAFF. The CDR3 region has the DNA TGTGCCAGCAGCTTAAGGGAGACTGAAGCTTTCTTT.

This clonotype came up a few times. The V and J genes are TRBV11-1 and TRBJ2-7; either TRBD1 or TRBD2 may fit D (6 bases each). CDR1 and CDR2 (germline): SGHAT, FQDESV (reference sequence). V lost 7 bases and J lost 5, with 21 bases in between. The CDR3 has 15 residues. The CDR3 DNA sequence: TGTGCCAGCACCCCCCGTTCGGGGGCCAAGGACGAGCAGTACTTC. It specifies CASTPRSGAKDEQYF.

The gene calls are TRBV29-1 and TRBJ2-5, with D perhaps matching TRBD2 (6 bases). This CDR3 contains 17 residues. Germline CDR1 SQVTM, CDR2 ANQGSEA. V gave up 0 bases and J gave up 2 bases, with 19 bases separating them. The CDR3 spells CSVEDRGVADTQETQYF. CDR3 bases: TGCAGCGTTGAAGATCGGGGAGTAGCGGACACGCAAGAGACCCAGTACTTC.